These 17 T cell receptor beta chains originate from one sample sequenced in a study of blood T cells in healthy people across ages (dated by TCRdb to between 2014 and 2017). The library was built by means of 5' RACE. The data were produced on an Illumina HiSeq 2500. A second roughly 6 to 11 cycle PCR used a sample-barcoded 5' primer and a J-beta primer mix. TCRdb ran its own pipeline on the public reads, namely fastp trimming at Q25 and MiXCR clone calling, and kept in-frame beta chains. Every entry covers one CDR3 protein and lists the most common genes and DNA from its rows. A total of some 920,000 distinct CDR3 sequences appear in this sample, just over 50% of them only once. The ten largest clones represent about 20% of the sample. The sample taken for sequencing was blood. The receptors were gathered from a woman aged 55-75 years in good health.

As DNA, the CDR3 is TGCAGTGCTAGAGGACAGGGGGTAACTCCCCTCCACTTT. Residues: CSARGQGVTPLHF. This rearrangement joins TRBV20-1 to TRBJ1-6; 9 nucleotides align to TRBD1. Germline assignment: CDR1 DFQATT and CDR2 SNEGSKA (reference sequence). With V trimmed by 1 base and J by 13 bases, 5 bases remained unmatched. This CDR3 is 13 amino acids long.

This clonotype occurred a few times. The rearrangement uses TRBV7-9 and TRBJ1-2; D unresolved. The CDR3 length is 14 residues. Trimming pared 4 bases from V and 2 bases from J, leaving 11 bases between. From germline, CDR1 is SEHNR and CDR2 FQNEAQ (reference sequence). The CDR3 coding sequence is TGTGCCAGCAGCTCCACCACTGGAAACTATGGCTACACCTTC. It specifies CASSSTTGNYGYTF.

The V gene is TRBV27, the J gene TRBJ2-3, with D possibly TRBD2 on 5 matching bases. CDR3 length: 13 residues. Germline values: CDR1 MNHEY, CDR2 SMNVEV (reference sequence). V was clipped by 1 base and J by 8 bases, with 10 bases between them. CDR3 sequence: CASSLWETGTQYF. CDR3 bases: TGTGCCAGCAGTTTATGGGAGACGGGTACGCAGTATTTT.

This clonotype was picked up a small number of times. This rearrangement joins TRBV5-5 to TRBJ1-6, with D maybe TRBD1 (5 bases). V was clipped by 5 bases and J by 5 bases, with 14 bases between them. This CDR3 is built from 15 residues. Germline assignment: CDR1 SGHKS and CDR2 YYEKEE (reference sequence). CDR3 loop: CASRGRTSNNSPLHF. CDR3 nucleotides: TGTGCCAGCAGGGGACGGACATCCAATAATTCACCCCTCCACTTT.

This clonotype was seen more than once but under ten times. The chain couples TRBV27 to TRBJ2-7; D might be TRBD1 (6 bases). The germline gives CDR1 MNHEY, CDR2 SMNVEV (reference sequence). This CDR3 is built from 15 residues. The V end was cut by 2 bases, the J end by 2 bases, with 13 bases between. The CDR3, as DNA: TGTGCCAGCAGTTTAAAACGACAGGCCCCCTACGAGCAGTACTTC. This translates into CASSLKRQAPYEQYF.

This chain connects TRBV3-1 to TRBJ1-2; D possibly corresponds to TRBD1 (5 bases). Looked up from germline, CDR1 is LGHDT and CDR2 is YNNKEL (reference sequence). V was cut by 3 bases and J by 8 bases, with 13 bases left in between. The CDR3 covers 13 residues. The CDR3 region has the DNA TGTGCCAGCAGCCATGGGGGGTCTGAAGGCTACACCTTC. This sequence encodes CASSHGGSEGYTF.

The chain carries TRBV12-3 or TRBV12-4 and TRBJ2-1, with 11 nucleotides matching TRBD2. This CDR3 comprises 15 residues. V lost 6 bases, J lost 10 bases, and 11 bases stayed unmatched. The CDR3 spells CASSPHSGGGEEQFF. DNA of the CDR3: TGTGCCAGCAGCCCCCATAGCGGGGGGGGCGAGGAGCAGTTCTTC.

The chain recombines TRBV14 with TRBJ2-4, with a tentative D call TRBD1 (6 bases). The germline V and J ends were trimmed by 0 bases and 3 bases, with 24 bases remaining between them. CDR3 size: 20 residues. CDR1 and CDR2 (germline): SGHDN, FVKESK. DNA for the CDR3: TGTGCCAGCAGCCAAGATCTAGGGCTCGGGACAAAAGGAGACAAAAACATTCAGTACTTC. Amino acid sequence: CASSQDLGLGTKGDKNIQYF.

The CDR3: CASSVGRLVADTQYF. Here the CDR3 DNA reads TGTGCCAGCAGCGTAGGGAGACTAGTTGCGGATACGCAGTATTTT. The chain joins TRBV9 to TRBJ2-3; D is perhaps TRBD2 (6 bases). V was clipped by 0 bases and J by 6 bases, with 14 bases between them. Germline V gives CDR1 SGDLS, CDR2 YYNGEE. CDR3 length: 15 amino acids.

The rearrangement joins TRBV4-2 to TRBJ1-5, with 10 bases fitting TRBD1. V dropped 3 bases and J dropped 2; count of bases not matched to a gene: 10. This CDR3 is built from 18 residues. CDR1 LGHNA and CDR2 YNFKEQ come from the germline V gene. The DNA of the CDR3 is TGTGCCAGCAGCCAGTCCGGGACAGGGGAAATGGGCAATCAGCCCCAGCATTTT. Amino acids: CASSQSGTGEMGNQPQHF.

This clonotype has ten or more counts. This chain connects TRBV29-1 to TRBJ2-5; D is possibly TRBD2 (6 bases). The germline gives CDR1 SQVTM, CDR2 ANQGSEA. This CDR3 is built from 14 residues. The V and J ends lost 8 bases and 4 bases respectively, with 20 bases between them. This chain's CDR3 is CSTAGRPRGETQYF. In DNA form, the CDR3 reads TGCAGCACTGCAGGGAGGCCTCGAGGAGAGACCCAGTACTTC.

This clonotype was observed at least ten times. This rearrangement joins TRBV7-6 to TRBJ2-7; D perhaps matches TRBD2 (6 bases). The CDR3 is made up of 14 amino acids. Looked up from germline, CDR1 is SGHVS and CDR2 is FNYEAQ. Between the trimmed V and J ends, which lost 5 bases and 2 bases, there was a span of 13 bases. The CDR3 loop is CASSKGLPPYEQYF. CDR3 DNA sequence: TGTGCCAGCAGCAAGGGACTGCCTCCCTACGAGCAGTACTTC.

This chain uses TRBV27 with TRBJ2-7; 11 nucleotides match TRBD2. Trimming removed 4 bases from V and 0 bases from J; junction bases left unmatched: 5. Germline V gene lookup returns CDR1 MNHEY and CDR2 SMNVEV (reference sequence). This CDR3 comprises 16 residues. CDR3 region: CASSSIAGGGSYEQYF. The CDR3 nucleotides are TGTGCCAGCAGTTCTATAGCGGGAGGGGGCTCCTACGAGCAGTACTTC.

The chain recombines TRBV11-2 with TRBJ2-4, with D possibly called TRBD1 or TRBD2 (5 bases each). CDR3 size: 17 residues. Germline CDR1 SGHAT, CDR2 FQNNGV. Trimming removed 5 bases from V and 0 bases from J, with 17 bases in between. For the CDR3, the DNA is TGTGCCAGCAGCCCCTCACGGGGCTCCCTAGCCAAAAACATTCAGTACTTC. Protein: CASSPSRGSLAKNIQYF.

This clonotype has just a few counts. V usage is TRBV7-8 and J usage is TRBJ2-5, with TRBD2 matching 8 bases. J was trimmed by 5 bases and V by 4 bases; bases with no gene match: 9. CDR1 is SGHVS, CDR2 FQNEAQ, per germline. The CDR3 has 15 residues. The CDR3 DNA reads TGTGCCAGCAGCTGGCAGGGACTAGGTCCTGAGACCCAGTACTTC. Translating gives CASSWQGLGPETQYF.

Only a few counts were recorded for this clonotype. J is TRBJ1-4 and V is TRBV4-1, with a possible D match to TRBD1 (5 bases). Trimming pared 1 base from V and 0 bases from J, leaving 6 bases between. Germline V gene lookup returns CDR1 MGHRA and CDR2 YSYEKL. The CDR3 totals 15 residues. In DNA, the CDR3 is TGCGCCAGCAGCCAAGGCAGGGCAACTAATGAAAAACTGTTTTTT. Its translation is CASSQGRATNEKLFF.

This clonotype was observed a handful of times. The chain couples TRBV5-4 to TRBJ2-1, with 13 bases matching TRBD2. The CDR3 has 18 residues. Trimming took 0 bases from V and 3 from J; bases not matched to a gene: 6. Germline-derived CDR1 and CDR2 are SGHNT and YYREEE (reference sequence). The CDR3 sequence: CASSLGLGLAGSYNEQFF. CDR3 in DNA: TGTGCCAGCAGCTTGGGCCTGGGACTAGCGGGAAGCTACAATGAGCAGTTCTTC. Complete variable domain (other parts from reference TRBV5-4 and TRBJ2-1): ETGVTQSPTHLIKTRGQQVTLRCSSQSGHNTVSWYQQALGQGPQFIFQYYREEENGRGNFPPRFSGLQFPNYSSELNVNALELDDSALYLCASSLGLGLAGSYNEQFFGPGTRLTVL.